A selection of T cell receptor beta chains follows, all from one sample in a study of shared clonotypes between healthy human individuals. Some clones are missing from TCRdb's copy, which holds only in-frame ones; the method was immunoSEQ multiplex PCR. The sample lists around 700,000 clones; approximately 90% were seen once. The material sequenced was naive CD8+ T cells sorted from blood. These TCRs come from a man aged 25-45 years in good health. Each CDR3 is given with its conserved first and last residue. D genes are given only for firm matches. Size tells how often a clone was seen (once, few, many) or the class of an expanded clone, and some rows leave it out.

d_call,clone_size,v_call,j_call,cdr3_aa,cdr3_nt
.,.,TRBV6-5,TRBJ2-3,CASSYGRETDTQYF,TGTGCCAGCAGTTACGGCCGGGAGACAGATACGCAGTATTTT
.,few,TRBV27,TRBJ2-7,CASSLSAGYEQYF,TGTGCCAGCAGTTTATCAGCGGGCTACGAGCAGTACTTC
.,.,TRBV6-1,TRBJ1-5,CASMGKPHSNQPQHF,TGTGCCAGCATGGGGAAACCCCATAGCAATCAGCCCCAGCATTTT
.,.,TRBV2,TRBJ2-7,CASRPFYEQYF,TGTGCCAGCAGACCGTTCTACGAGCAGTACTTC
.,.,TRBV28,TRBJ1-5,CASKWGMAGNQPQHF,TGTGCCAGCAAGTGGGGAATGGCGGGCAATCAGCCCCAGCATTTT
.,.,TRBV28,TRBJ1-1,CASRPDIGQENTEAFF,TGTGCCAGCAGACCCGACATCGGGCAGGAGAACACTGAAGCTTTCTTT
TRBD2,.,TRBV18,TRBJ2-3,CASSPSFTSGSDTQYF,TGTGCCAGCTCTCCGTCCTTTACTAGCGGGAGTGATACGCAGTATTTT
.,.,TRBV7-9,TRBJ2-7,CASSHGGWGYEQYF,TGTGCCAGCAGCCACGGCGGGTGGGGGTACGAGCAGTACTTC
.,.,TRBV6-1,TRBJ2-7,CASSEAFTGEQYF,TGTGCCAGCAGTGAAGCTTTCACGGGCGAGCAGTACTTC
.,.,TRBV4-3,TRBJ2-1,CASSGPWRNEQFF,TGCGCCAGCAGTGGCCCTTGGAGAAATGAGCAGTTCTTC
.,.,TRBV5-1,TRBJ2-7,CASSLEDGAYEQYF,TGCGCCAGCAGCTTGGAGGACGGTGCCTACGAGCAGTACTTC
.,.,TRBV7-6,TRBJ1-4,CASSLNRATNEKLFF,TGTGCCAGCAGTCTCAACAGGGCAACTAATGAAAAACTGTTTTTT
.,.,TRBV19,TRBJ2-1,CASSARSHNEQFF,TGTGCCAGTAGTGCCCGGTCCCACAATGAGCAGTTCTTC
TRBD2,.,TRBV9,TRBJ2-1,CASSGPGLAGMVEQFF,TGTGCCAGCAGCGGACCGGGACTAGCGGGAATGGTTGAGCAGTTCTTC
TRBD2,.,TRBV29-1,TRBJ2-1,CSARTSGDNEQFF,TGCAGCGCAAGGACTAGCGGTGACAATGAGCAGTTCTTC
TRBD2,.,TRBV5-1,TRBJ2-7,CASSLLGLAGDYEQYF,TGCGCCAGCAGCTTACTGGGACTAGCGGGAGACTACGAGCAGTACTTC
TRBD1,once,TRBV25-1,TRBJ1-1,CASEEGADTEAFF,TGTGCCAGCGAGGAGGGGGCGGACACTGAAGCTTTCTTT
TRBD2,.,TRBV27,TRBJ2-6,CASKKAGVYGANVLTF,TGTGCCAGCAAGAAGGCGGGGGTCTATGGGGCCAACGTCCTGACTTTC
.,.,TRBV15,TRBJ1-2,CATSRDRNYGYTF,TGTGCCACCAGCAGAGATAGGAACTATGGCTACACCTTC
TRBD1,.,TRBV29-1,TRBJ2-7,CSGSGTDDYEQYF,TGCAGCGGGTCCGGGACAGATGACTACGAGCAGTACTTC
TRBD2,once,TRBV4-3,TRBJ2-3,CASSLGLAGGNADTQYF,TGCGCCAGCAGCCTCGGACTAGCGGGAGGGAACGCAGATACGCAGTATTTT
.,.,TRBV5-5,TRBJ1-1,CASSLFLRKNTEAFF,TGTGCCAGCAGCTTGTTCCTGCGAAAGAACACTGAAGCTTTCTTT
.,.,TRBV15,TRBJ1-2,CATSRDLGGYYGYTF,TGTGCCACCAGCAGAGATCTGGGGGGCTATTATGGCTACACCTTC
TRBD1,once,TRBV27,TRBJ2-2,CASSLSPGTGIAGELFF,TGTGCCAGCAGTTTATCCCCCGGGACAGGTATCGCCGGGGAGCTGTTTTTT
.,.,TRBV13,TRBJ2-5,CASSFRGEETQYF,TGTGCCAGCAGCTTTAGGGGGGAAGAGACCCAGTACTTC
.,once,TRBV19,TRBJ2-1,CASSTRVGEAYNEQFF,TGTGCCAGTAGTACACGTGTGGGGGAGGCCTACAATGAGCAGTTCTTC
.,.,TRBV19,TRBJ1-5,CASRPESGFDNSNQPQHF,TGTGCCAGTAGACCCGAGTCTGGGTTTGATAATAGCAATCAGCCCCAGCATTTT
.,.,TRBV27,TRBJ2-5,CASSLLGGEETQYF,TGTGCCAGCAGTTTATTAGGTGGGGAAGAGACCCAGTACTTC
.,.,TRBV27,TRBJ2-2,CASSLSRRAGELFF,TGTGCCAGCAGTCTATCTAGGCGAGCCGGGGAGCTGTTTTTT
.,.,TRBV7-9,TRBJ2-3,CASSSALFDTQYF,TGTGCCAGCAGCTCTGCTCTGTTTGATACGCAGTATTTT
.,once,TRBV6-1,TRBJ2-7,CASSEIYRKQDEQYF,TGTGCCAGCAGTGAAATATATAGGAAACAGGACGAGCAGTACTTC
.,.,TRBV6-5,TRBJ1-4,CASSYEQGATNEKLFF,TGTGCCAGCAGTTACGAGCAGGGTGCCACTAATGAAAAACTGTTTTTT
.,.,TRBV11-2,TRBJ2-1,CASSPRRLEGNEQFF,TGTGCCAGCAGCCCAAGAAGACTAGAGGGTAATGAGCAGTTCTTC
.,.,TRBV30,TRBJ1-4,CAWSTRGVEKLFF,TGTGCCTGGAGTACAAGGGGGGTTGAAAAACTGTTTTTT
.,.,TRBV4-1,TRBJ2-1,CASSQDTGPLIDEQFF,TGCGCCAGCAGCCAAGACACAGGACCACTGATCGATGAGCAGTTCTTC
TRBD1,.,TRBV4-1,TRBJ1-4,CASRLRGGTNEKLFF,TGCGCCAGCAGGCTTAGAGGGGGCACTAATGAAAAACTGTTTTTT
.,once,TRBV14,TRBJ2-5,CASSQGTGMLETQYF,TGTGCCAGCAGCCAGGGAACAGGGATGTTGGAGACCCAGTACTTC
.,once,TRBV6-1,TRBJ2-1,CASSKGRDPGYNEQFF,TGTGCCAGCAGTAAAGGCCGTGACCCTGGGTACAATGAGCAGTTCTTC
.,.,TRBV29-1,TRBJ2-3,CSVDTGLSTDTQYF,TGCAGCGTTGACACGGGACTCTCCACAGATACGCAGTATTTT
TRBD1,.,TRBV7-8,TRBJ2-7,CASSLGRGPAYEQYF,TGTGCCAGCAGCTTAGGCAGGGGGCCGGCCTACGAGCAGTACTTC
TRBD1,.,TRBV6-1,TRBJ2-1,CASISRDRAGEQFF,TGTGCCAGCATTTCCCGGGACAGGGCAGGTGAGCAGTTCTTC
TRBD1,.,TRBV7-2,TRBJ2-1,CASSFTGGGYNEQFF,TGTGCCAGCAGCTTTACAGGGGGCGGCTACAATGAGCAGTTCTTC
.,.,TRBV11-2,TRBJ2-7,CASSRSYEQYF,TGTGCCAGCAGTCGTTCCTACGAGCAGTACTTC
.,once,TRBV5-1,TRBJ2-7,CASSSGLTPHEQYF,TGCGCCAGCAGCTCGGGACTGACGCCCCACGAGCAGTACTTC
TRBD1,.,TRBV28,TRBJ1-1,CASSPRQGAKTEAFF,TGTGCCAGCAGCCCCAGGCAGGGGGCCAAAACTGAAGCTTTCTTT
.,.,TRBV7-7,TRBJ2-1,CASSLGPADYNEQFF,TGTGCCAGCAGCTTAGGGCCCGCCGACTACAATGAGCAGTTCTTC
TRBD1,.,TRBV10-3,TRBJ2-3,CAISETGGPDTQYF,TGTGCCATCAGTGAAACAGGGGGCCCAGATACGCAGTATTTT
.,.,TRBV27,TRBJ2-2,CASSSPGVRTGELFF,TGTGCCAGCAGTTCCCCAGGGGTTCGCACCGGGGAGCTGTTTTTT
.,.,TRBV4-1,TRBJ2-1,CASSRNYNEQFF,TGCGCCAGCAGCCGCAATTACAATGAGCAGTTCTTC
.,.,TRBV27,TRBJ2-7,CASSPGTSYEQYF,TGTGCCAGCAGTCCCGGGACCTCCTACGAGCAGTACTTC
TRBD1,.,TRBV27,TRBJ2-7,CASSLLGQLYEQYF,TGTGCCAGCAGTTTATTGGGACAGCTCTACGAGCAGTACTTC
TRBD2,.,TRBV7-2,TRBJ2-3,CASSSPTSGTDTQYF,TGTGCCAGCAGCTCGCCGACTAGCGGCACAGATACGCAGTATTTT
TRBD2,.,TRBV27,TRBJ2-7,CASSPKPLAGVYEQYF,TGTGCCAGCAGTCCCAAACCACTAGCGGGAGTGTACGAGCAGTACTTC
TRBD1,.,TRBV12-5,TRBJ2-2,CASGPGQGGGELFF,TGTGCTAGTGGCCCCGGACAGGGCGGCGGGGAGCTGTTTTTT
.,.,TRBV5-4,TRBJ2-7,CASSLGVGAYEQYF,TGTGCCAGCAGCTTGGGCGTCGGAGCCTACGAGCAGTACTTC